This T cell receptor beta chain is drawn from a study of OX40 agonist ivuxolimab in advanced cancers. The germline CDR1 and CDR2 sequences are MDHEN and SYDVKM. Trimming shortened V by 6 bases and J by 3 bases, and 14 bases separated the two germline ends. The CDR3 covers 15 residues. Concerning this clone itself: Its specificity is not known.

Study-wide points: Among expanded peripheral T cells, antigen specificity went undetermined. On average, CD8+ T cells showed a greater number of expanded clones than CD4+.

TCRdb's table, derived via immunoSEQ multiplex PCR, lists solely in-frame clones and lacks some. The sample consists of tens of thousands of clones, about 90% of them appearing once. The source is an adult with an advanced solid tumor such as melanoma, head and neck, liver or kidney cancer. This material consisted of CD4+ or CD8+ T cells sorted from blood, taken in a trial of the OX40 agonist ivuxolimab. V usage is TRBV28 and J usage is TRBJ2-2; D not certain. The CDR3 region has the DNA TGTGCCAGCAGAGAGTCCCCCGGAGACACCGGGGAGCTGTTTTTT. This sequence encodes CASRESPGDTGELFF.